A selection of T cell receptor beta chains follows, all from one sample in a study of cytomegalovirus exposure and HLA in healthy donors. Data came from immunoSEQ multiplex PCR; TCRdb stores just in-frame clones and leaves some out. The data show 130,000 to 150,000 clones, with roughly 80% seen just once and nearly 7% held by the top ten. The sample was PBMCs. These receptors were collected from a man in his forties in good health and CMV-seropositive. CDR3s include the opening cysteine and the closing phenylalanine or tryptophan. D genes are given only for firm matches. Size is stated for part of the rows, as once, few or many counts, or as a class when the clone is expanded.

J | size | V | D | CDR3 | DNA
TRBJ1-5 | once | TRBV2 | - | CASRGDTSNQPQHF | TGTGCCAGCAGAGGGGACACTAGCAATCAGCCCCAGCATTTT
TRBJ1-5 | - | TRBV19 | TRBD1 | CASSASGGVNNQPQHF | TGTGCCAGTAGTGCTTCAGGGGGCGTCAACAATCAGCCCCAGCATTTT
TRBJ1-3 | - | TRBV4-3 | TRBD1 | CASSPGQGAYTIYF | TGCGCCAGCAGCCCGGGACAGGGGGCATACACCATATATTTT
TRBJ1-6 | - | TRBV27 | TRBD1 | CASSRDRDSPLHF | TGTGCCAGCAGCCGGGACAGAGATTCACCCCTCCACTTT
TRBJ2-5 | - | TRBV5-1 | - | CASSLGTAQETQYF | TGCGCCAGCAGCTTGGGGACAGCGCAAGAGACCCAGTACTTC
TRBJ2-3 | - | TRBV4-1 | TRBD1 | CASSQDKGAVDTQYF | TGCGCCAGCAGCCAAGATAAGGGGGCGGTGGATACGCAGTATTTT
TRBJ2-1 | - | TRBV7-8 | - | CASSFLGGAAYNEQFF | TGTGCCAGCAGCTTTTTGGGTGGGGCCGCCTACAATGAGCAGTTCTTC
TRBJ1-1 | - | TRBV7-2 | TRBD1 | CASSSGQGVSNTEAFF | TGTGCCAGCAGCTCCGGACAGGGGGTATCAAACACTGAAGCTTTCTTT
TRBJ1-1 | - | TRBV29-1 | TRBD1 | CSPWTGGEAFF | TGCAGCCCCTGGACAGGGGGAGAAGCTTTCTTT
TRBJ2-5 | - | TRBV9 | TRBD1 | CASSPGQGVGLETQYF | TGTGCCAGCAGCCCGGGACAGGGGGTAGGACTTGAGACCCAGTACTTC
TRBJ2-7 | - | TRBV6-5 | - | CASSSAGGGREQYF | TGTGCCAGCAGTTCCGCCGGGGGAGGACGCGAGCAGTACTTC
TRBJ1-1 | - | TRBV5-1 | TRBD1 | CASSHPDRGPFSTEAFF | TGCGCCAGCAGTCATCCTGACAGGGGCCCCTTTAGCACTGAAGCTTTCTTT
TRBJ1-2 | once | TRBV11-2 | TRBD1 | CASSPRQGRTYGYTF | TGTGCCAGCAGCCCCCGACAGGGGAGGACCTATGGCTACACCTTC
TRBJ2-3 | - | TRBV10-3 | - | CAISYGQPSTDTQYF | TGTGCCATCAGTTACGGACAACCAAGCACAGATACGCAGTATTTT
TRBJ2-5 | - | TRBV6-5 | - | CASSSLETQYF | TGTGCCAGCAGTTCTCTTGAGACCCAGTACTTC
TRBJ2-5 | - | TRBV2 | - | CATERGGTQYF | TGTGCCACCGAGAGGGGGGGAACCCAGTACTTC
TRBJ2-3 | - | TRBV19 | - | CASSITADTDTQYF | TGTGCCAGTAGTATCACAGCGGACACAGATACGCAGTATTTT
TRBJ1-3 | - | TRBV7-9 | - | CASSFEVGGSGNTIYF | TGTGCCAGCAGCTTTGAGGTTGGGGGGTCTGGAAACACCATATATTTT
TRBJ1-1 | - | TRBV6-1 | - | CASSFGLLTEAFF | TGTGCCAGCAGCTTTGGGCTCTTGACTGAAGCTTTCTTT
TRBJ1-1 | - | TRBV18 | - | CASSPRSGSTEAFF | TGTGCCAGCTCACCAAGGAGTGGGAGCACTGAAGCTTTCTTT
TRBJ2-3 | - | TRBV18 | - | CASSLLKGVRTDTQYF | TGTGCCAGCTCACTCCTGAAGGGGGTGAGGACAGATACGCAGTATTTT
TRBJ2-1 | few | TRBV6-5 | - | CASSFLGPIVGQFF | TGTGCCAGCAGTTTTCTGGGGCCCATAGTCGGTCAGTTCTTC
TRBJ2-7 | - | TRBV6-6 | TRBD1 | CASTSTGFYEQYF | TGTGCCAGCACCTCGACAGGGTTCTACGAGCAGTACTTC
TRBJ2-2 | few | TRBV5-5 | TRBD1 | CASSLIPGTGAGELFF | TGTGCCAGCAGCCTAATACCCGGGACAGGGGCCGGGGAGCTGTTTTTT